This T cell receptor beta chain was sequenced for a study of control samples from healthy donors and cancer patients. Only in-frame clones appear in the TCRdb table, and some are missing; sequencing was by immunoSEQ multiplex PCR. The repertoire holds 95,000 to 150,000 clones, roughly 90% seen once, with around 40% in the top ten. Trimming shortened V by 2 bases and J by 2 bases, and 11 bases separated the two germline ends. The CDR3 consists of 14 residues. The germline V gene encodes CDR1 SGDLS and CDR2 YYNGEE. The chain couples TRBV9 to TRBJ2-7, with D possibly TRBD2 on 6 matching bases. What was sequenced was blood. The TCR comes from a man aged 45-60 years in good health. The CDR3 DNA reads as TGTGCCAGCAGCGTCGGCGGGGTTACCTACGAGCAGTACTTC. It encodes CASSVGGVTYEQYF.